This entry lists 9 T cell receptor beta chains sequenced from one sample in a study of T cell responses to AZD1222 COVID-19 vaccine. Assay: immunoSEQ multiplex PCR; the TCRdb copy retains only in-frame clones and omits some. The repertoire holds some 110,000 clones, with around 91% as singletons. Sequences were derived from peripheral blood, sampled 28 days after the second AZD1222 dose. The receptors come from an adult who received the AZD1222 COVID-19 vaccine.

Here the CDR3 DNA reads TGTGCCAGCAGCTTAGCGGTCAGGGGCCCCCATAACACTGAAGCTTTCTTT. Amino acids: CASSLAVRGPHNTEAFF. The rearrangement uses TRBV7-9 and TRBJ1-1; maybe TRBD1 (6 bases). Trimming removed 0 bases at V and 2 bases at J, with 16 bases between. The length of the CDR3 is 17 residues. The germline gives CDR1 SEHNR, CDR2 FQNEAQ (reference sequence).

The chain carries TRBV4-2 and TRBJ2-7; no clear D. Germline-derived CDR1 and CDR2 are LGHNA and YNFKEQ. CDR3 length: 11 residues. Deletions cut 0 bases from V and 7 bases from J, with 4 bases between. The CDR3 DNA sequence: TGTGCCAGCAGCCAAGACGGGGAGCAGTACTTC. Translation: CASSQDGEQYF.

The V gene is TRBV3-1 (or the pseudogene TRBV3-2), the J gene TRBJ1-4; D uncertain. This CDR3 has 18 amino acids. Looked up from germline, CDR1 is LGHDT and CDR2 is YNNKEL (reference sequence). V was clipped by 0 bases and J by 6 bases, with 20 bases between them. CDR3 sequence (DNA): TGTGCCAGCAGCCAAGAGGAGACGGTCAGTAAGGTGGATGAAAAACTGTTTTTT. Protein sequence: CASSQEETVSKVDEKLFF.

This clone was seen once. The chain has TRBV30 and TRBJ1-4; D call uncertain. Trimming cost V 4 bases and J 8 bases, with 14 bases left between them. CDR3 length equals 13 residues. CDR1 and CDR2 (germline): GTSNPN, SVGIG (reference sequence). The CDR3 coding sequence is TGTGCCTGGACGGATCAAACCCCCGAAAAACTGTTTTTT. The encoded protein is CAWTDQTPEKLFF.

The V gene is TRBV7-2, the J gene TRBJ1-4; 8 nucleotides agree with TRBD1. The CDR3 extends over 15 amino acids. After removal of 6 bases from V and 4 bases from J, the junction contained 7 bases not matched to a gene. Germline-derived CDR1 and CDR2 are SGHTA and FQGNSA. The CDR3 DNA sequence: TGTGCCAGCAGACAAACAGGGGGAATTAATGAAAAACTGTTTTTT. Amino acid sequence: CASRQTGGINEKLFF.

The CDR3 region has the DNA TGTGCCAGCAGCTTAGCCGAGACAGGGTTCGGCTATGGCTACACCTTC. Protein: CASSLAETGFGYGYTF. The chain recombines TRBV11-2 with TRBJ1-2; 7 bases are a match to TRBD1. The V gene's germline CDR1 is SGHAT and CDR2 FQNNGV. V lost 1 base and J lost 4; bases outside the gene matches: 9. The CDR3 totals 16 residues.

J is TRBJ2-3 and V is TRBV18, with D possibly TRBD1 on 7 matching bases. Germline values: CDR1 KGHSH, CDR2 LQKENI. CDR3 length equals 15 residues. Trimming took off 3 bases at V and 7 bases at J, with 17 bases between the two ends. The CDR3 coding sequence is TGTGCCAGCTCACCCCAAAACAGGGGAGGTAATACGCAGTATTTT. Its protein is CASSPQNRGGNTQYF.

The chain joins TRBV24-1 to TRBJ2-3; 9 positions match TRBD1. Germline assignment: CDR1 KGHDR and CDR2 SFDVKD. The V segment lost 7 bases and the J segment 4 bases; nucleotides outside the gene matches: 11. The CDR3 has 16 amino acids. CDR3 nucleotide sequence: TGTGCCACCAGCCATGGGACAGGGTCATGGGCAGATACGCAGTATTTT. Residues: CATSHGTGSWADTQYF.

The CDR3 region has the DNA TGTGCCAGCAGCTACGGGACTAGCGGGGTGAACACCGGGGAGCTGTTTTTT. Translation: CASSYGTSGVNTGELFF. The chain uses TRBV13 and TRBJ2-2; 13 nucleotides align to TRBD2. Germline-derived CDR1 and CDR2 are PRHDT and FYEKMQ (reference sequence). This CDR3 is built from 17 residues. Trimming cost V 4 bases and J 1 base; bases outside gene matches: 3.